This TCR beta chain was sequenced in a study of blood T cells in healthy people across ages. Germline V gene sequence: CDR1 KGHDR, CDR2 SFDVKD. CDR3 length: 11 residues. Trimming cost V 0 bases and J 11 bases, with 3 bases left between them. A J-beta primer mix and a sample-barcoded 5' primer were used in a second PCR of roughly 7 to 12 cycles. TCRdb recomputed calls from the 5' RACE reads with MiXCR, one row per CDR3 protein. The repertoire holds roughly 1 million distinct CDR3 sequences, approximately 25% seen once, with 0.65% to 0.75% in the top ten. The data were also submitted as part of a second study, on T cells of mothers and their children.

Sequencing was performed on blood. The sequence derives from a girl aged 2 to 10 in good health. The V call is TRBV24-1, the J call TRBJ1-4; D remains unclear. DNA for the CDR3: TGTGCCACCAGTGATTTGGGGAAACTGTTTTTT. Translation gives CATSDLGKLFF.